This T cell receptor beta chain was obtained from a study of blood T cells in healthy people across ages. This clonotype has more than one count but fewer than ten. Its antigen remains unidentified. The V and J ends lost 3 bases and 2 bases respectively, with 14 bases between them. CDR1 is MNHNY, CDR2 SVGAGI, per germline (reference sequence). The CDR3 runs 16 residues. No fewer than 7 million PBMCs went into each sample. Together with a sample-barcoded 5' primer, a J-beta primer mix was included in a second PCR lasting about 6 to 11 cycles. Individual samples furnished no less than 2.5 million CDR3-containing paired-end reads apiece. MiXCR, applied by TCRdb to the 5' RACE reads, yields one record per CDR3 protein. The sample contains around 1,800,000 distinct CDR3 sequences, roughly two fifths of which appear only once. Study results and limitations: Per million T cells, TCR beta diversity dropped about linearly as age rose. The unsorted PBMCs prevented any conclusive comparison of naive versus antigen-experienced cells.

This chain uses TRBV6-6 with TRBJ1-5, with TRBD1 as a possible D gene (5 bases). The TCR was taken from a human donor in good health. Sequences were obtained from blood. The CDR3 region has the DNA TGTGCCAGCAGTTATTCAGGCGCGGGGGGCAATCAGCCCCAGCATTTT. It is translated as CASSYSGAGGNQPQHF.